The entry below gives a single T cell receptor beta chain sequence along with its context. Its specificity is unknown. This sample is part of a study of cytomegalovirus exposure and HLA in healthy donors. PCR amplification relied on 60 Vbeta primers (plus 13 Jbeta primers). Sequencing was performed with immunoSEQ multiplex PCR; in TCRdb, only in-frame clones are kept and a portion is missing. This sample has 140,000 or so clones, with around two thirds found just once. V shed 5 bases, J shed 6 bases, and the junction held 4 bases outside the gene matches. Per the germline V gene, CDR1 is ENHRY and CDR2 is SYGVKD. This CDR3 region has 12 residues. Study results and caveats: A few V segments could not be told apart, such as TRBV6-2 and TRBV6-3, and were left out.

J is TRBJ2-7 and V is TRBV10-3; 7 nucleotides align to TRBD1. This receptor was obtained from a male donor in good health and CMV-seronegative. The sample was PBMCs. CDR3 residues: CAISTTGSEQYF. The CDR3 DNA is TGTGCCATCAGTACGACAGGGTCCGAGCAGTACTTC.